This T cell receptor beta chain was retrieved from a study of shared clonotypes between healthy human individuals. Study results and limitations: Blood alone was sampled, and tissue repertoires likely differ. Of the naive CD4 clonotypes, about 5.4% were shared across a handful of donors. Depth of sequencing was expected to influence donor clonotype sharing.

The data were produced by immunoSEQ multiplex PCR, yet TCRdb's version contains in-frame clones alone and is incomplete. The sample carries 2 million to 2.5 million clones, 85% to 95% recorded once. The CDR3 spans 16 residues. Germline values: CDR1 SGHRS, CDR2 YFSETQ. V trimming: 6 bases; J trimming: 5 bases; junction bases outside the gene matches: 13. To note about this clone: The antigen remains unidentified.

This receptor was identified in a man younger than 30 in good health. Some clones in this sample may be carry-over from other donors' samples. Material: naive CD4+ T cells from PBMCs. The subset denotes: CD45RA+ positively selected. V and J are TRBV5-1 and TRBJ1-1; 10 bases line up with TRBD1. CDR3 amino acids: CASMSGTGVVGTEAFF. The CDR3 DNA sequence: TGCGCCAGCATGAGTGGGACAGGGGTGGTTGGGACTGAAGCTTTCTTT.